These T cell receptor beta chains were read from a single sample in a study of blood T cell repertoires in COVID-19. TCRdb's copy holds only in-frame clones and misses some; the assay was immunoSEQ multiplex PCR. The sample has over 55,000 clones, about 90% seen once. Sequenced input: peripheral blood. The receptors were sampled from a man in his forties or fifties with active COVID-19. Each CDR3 is given with its conserved first and last residue. A D gene is named only where the DNA matches it firmly. Size values are once, few and many counts, or a class for expanded clones, and some rows have none.

-	-	TRBV27	TRBJ1-6	TGTGCCAGCAGTTTGAGAGAAAATAATTCACCCCTCCACTTT	CASSLRENNSPLHF
-	-	TRBV14	TRBJ2-4	TGTGCCAGCAGCCAAGATAGTGAGGGAGCCCCGTTAGCCAAAAACATTCAGTACTTC	CASSQDSEGAPLAKNIQYF
-	-	TRBV27	TRBJ2-3	TGTGCCAGCAGGTCTTGGCAGGTGGCTACCGATACGCAGTATTTT	CASRSWQVATDTQYF
-	TRBD2	TRBV28	TRBJ2-2	TGTGCCAGCAGTTTAGGGGGGAGGGACGGAACCGGGGAGCTGTTTTTT	CASSLGGRDGTGELFF
-	-	TRBV6-4	TRBJ1-1	TGTGCCAGCAGACGGACAGCTGATAACACTGAAGCTTTCTTT	CASRRTADNTEAFF
-	TRBD2	TRBV5-4	TRBJ2-1	TGTGCCAGCAGCTTGGACCTAGCGGGCAACTCCTACAATGAGCAGTTCTTC	CASSLDLAGNSYNEQFF
-	TRBD1	TRBV28	TRBJ1-1	TGTGCCAGCAGTCCCGTGACAGGGGGAGAGGTCACTGAAGCTTTCTTT	CASSPVTGGEVTEAFF
-	TRBD2	TRBV10-3	TRBJ2-7	TGTGCCATCAGTGGCGGACTAGCGGTTCTCTACGAGCAGTACTTC	CAISGGLAVLYEQYF
-	TRBD1	TRBV7-8	TRBJ1-2	TGTGCCAGCAGCTACGACTCTCCGGGACAGGGTTTGGGCTACACCTTC	CASSYDSPGQGLGYTF
-	-	TRBV4-1	TRBJ1-2	TGCGCCAGCAGCCAAGGGCCCTCGTCCTTGACGGCAGGGCGACTTGGGGGCTACACCTTC	CASSQGPSSLTAGRLGGYTF
once	TRBD2	TRBV19	TRBJ2-3	TGTGCCAGTAGTATAATAGCGGGAGACACAGATACGCAGTATTTT	CASSIIAGDTDTQYF
-	-	TRBV4-2	TRBJ1-3	TGTGCCAGCAGCCAACAGACTGCCGGAAACACCATATATTTT	CASSQQTAGNTIYF
-	-	TRBV27	TRBJ2-1	TGTGCCAGCAGCTACTTACAGGAGCAGTTCTTC	CASSYLQEQFF
-	TRBD1	TRBV2	TRBJ2-1	TGTGCCAGCAGTGGACAGGGATCTCTAAGTGAGCAGTTCTTC	CASSGQGSLSEQFF
-	TRBD1	TRBV13	TRBJ1-4	TGTGCCAGCAGCCCTACAGGGGATCGGGAAAAACTGTTTTTT	CASSPTGDREKLFF
-	TRBD2	TRBV9	TRBJ2-3	TGTGCCAGCAGCGCTGGGGGCGGGAGGGCCACAGATACGCAGTATTTT	CASSAGGGRATDTQYF
-	-	TRBV5-1	TRBJ1-2	TGCGCCAGCAGGGTTCCAAGGAGCGGGGCAGGGGGCTACACCTTC	CASRVPRSGAGGYTF
-	TRBD1	TRBV6-2/TRBV6-3	TRBJ1-1	TGTGCCAGCAGTGACGCCGGGACAGGTAAAACTGAAGCTTTCTTT	CASSDAGTGKTEAFF
-	TRBD1	TRBV9	TRBJ2-7	TGTGCCAGCAGCGAGGCCTCCGACAGGGCACTCTACGAGCAGTACTTC	CASSEASDRALYEQYF
-	-	TRBV2	TRBJ2-5	TGTGCCAGCAGTGACGGCCGGGGGTCGGAGACCCAGTACTTC	CASSDGRGSETQYF
-	TRBD1	TRBV4-3	TRBJ1-2	TGCGCCAGCAGCCAAGCCACCCTCCGGGACAGGGGCTATGGCTACACCTTC	CASSQATLRDRGYGYTF
few	TRBD1	TRBV27	TRBJ1-1	TGTGCCAGCAGTGCTGGGACAGCGAACACTGAAGCTTTCTTT	CASSAGTANTEAFF
-	-	TRBV6-2/TRBV6-3	TRBJ2-1	TGTGCCAGCAGTCTCGTTAGCGACGAGCAGTTCTTC	CASSLVSDEQFF
once	TRBD1	TRBV2	TRBJ1-2	TGTGCCAGCAAGAGGGGGCTATGGGATGGCTACACCTTC	CASKRGLWDGYTF
-	TRBD1	TRBV28	TRBJ1-2	TGTGCCAGCAGTTTCGATCCCGGACAGGGCGTCCTGGGGTTCTATGGCTACACCTTC	CASSFDPGQGVLGFYGYTF
-	TRBD1	TRBV6-5	TRBJ1-5	TGTGCCAGCAGTTCGACAGGGTCGTGGGGCAATCAGCCCCAGCATTTT	CASSSTGSWGNQPQHF
-	-	TRBV25-1	TRBJ2-5	TGTGCCAGCTCCCCAGGCCCAAGACTAAGGGAGACCCAGTACTTC	CASSPGPRLRETQYF
once	TRBD1	TRBV30	TRBJ1-2	TGTGCCTGGAGTACAGGGGCGAGGTATGGCTACACCTTC	CAWSTGARYGYTF
-	-	TRBV24-1	TRBJ2-3	TGTGCCACCAGTGATTTCGGGAAACTTAGCACAGATACGCAGTATTTT	CATSDFGKLSTDTQYF
-	TRBD1	TRBV4-2	TRBJ1-4	TGTGCCAGCAGCCAAGATTTCCAGGGGGCAACTAATGAAAAACTGTTTTTT	CASSQDFQGATNEKLFF
-	-	TRBV29-1	TRBJ2-1	TGCGGAGCCACCCCCGCCAATGAGCAGTTCTTC	CGATPANEQFF
-	TRBD1	TRBV6-5	TRBJ1-1	TGTGCCAGCACCGTGCGGACAGGGGCCACTGAAGCTTTCTTT	CASTVRTGATEAFF
-	-	TRBV18	TRBJ1-1	TGTGCCAGCTCACCTCTACCTCGGAGGAACACTGAAGCTTTCTTT	CASSPLPRRNTEAFF
-	TRBD1	TRBV19	TRBJ1-6	TGTGCCAGTAGTGACAGGGGTAGGGCACCCCTCCACTTT	CASSDRGRAPLHF
-	TRBD1	TRBV4-3	TRBJ1-4	TGCGCCAGCAGCCCAGGGACAGTCCCGAATGAAAAACTGTTTTTT	CASSPGTVPNEKLFF